One and the same sample provided the 21 T cell receptor beta chains below, sequenced in a study of T cells in Graves' hyperthyroidism and ophthalmopathy. Amplified TCR beta CDR3 regions derived from RNA transcripts. TCR CDR3 underwent first-round RT-PCR with the HTBI primer set. TCRdb reprocessed the multiplex PCR reads with MiXCR, giving one entry per CDR3 protein. The repertoire has hundreds of thousands of distinct CDR3 sequences, 12% to 15% of them found once; the top ten carry 10%. Sequencing input: blood. The receptor source for this set is a woman younger than 30 with Graves' hyperthyroidism.

The chain has TRBV4-1 and TRBJ1-2; D may be TRBD1 (5 bases). The CDR3 covers 15 residues. V was cut by 3 bases and J by 5 bases, with 16 bases left in between. Germline V lookup: CDR1 MGHRA, CDR2 YSYEKL. Written as DNA, the CDR3 is TGCGCCAGCAGCCACCCCGGACAAGGGAAATATGGCTACACCTTC. Its translation: CASSHPGQGKYGYTF.

This clonotype was found many times. The chain has TRBV6-5 and TRBJ2-1, with D perhaps TRBD2 (6 bases). Germline CDR1 reads MNHEY; CDR2 reads SVGAGI. The CDR3 covers 16 residues. Trimming removed 0 bases from V and 1 base from J, with 10 bases in between. The DNA of the CDR3 is TGTGCCAGCAGTTACTCAGCAGGGAGGTCCTACAATGAGCAGTTCTTC. Protein: CASSYSAGRSYNEQFF.

V usage is TRBV7-9 and J usage is TRBJ2-1, with TRBD2 identical over 8 bases. There are 13 residues in the CDR3. Germline CDR1 reads SEHNR; CDR2 reads FQNEAQ (reference sequence). Losses at the gene ends were 6 bases for V and 7 bases for J; bases not matched to a gene: 5. CDR3 in DNA: TGTGCCAGCAGGGCGGGAGGTGAGAATGAGCAGTTCTTC. Amino acid sequence: CASRAGGENEQFF.

This clonotype has at least ten counts. The chain recombines TRBV3-1 with TRBJ2-2, with 7 bases identical to TRBD1. CDR1 and CDR2 from the germline V gene are LGHDT and YNNKEL (reference sequence). Unmatched junction bases numbered 8, after V lost 1 base and J lost 6 bases. The CDR3 loop spans 16 amino acids. CDR3 nucleotides: TGTGCCAGCAGCCAAGGGGTAGGGGGCGCTGCCGGGGAGCTGTTTTTT. Its translation is CASSQGVGGAAGELFF. Full variable domain (missing parts from reference TRBV3-1 and TRBJ2-2): DTAVSQTPKYLVTQMGNDKSIKCEQNLGHDTMYWYKQDSKKFLKIMFSYNNKELIINETVPNRFSPKSPDKAHLNLHINSLELGDSAVYFCASSQGVGGAAGELFFGEGSRLTVL.

As concerns this clonotype: This clone may be a read error of a much larger clone one base away. The chain recombines TRBV28 with TRBJ2-7; a weak D match, TRBD2 (6 bases). The CDR3 consists of 14 residues. The ends were cut back, 10 bases at V and 5 bases at J, with 21 bases in the middle. Per the germline V gene, CDR1 is MDHEN and CDR2 is SYDVKM. In DNA, the CDR3 is TGTGCCAACACCCCTGGGGGAGGTCTGGACGAGCAGTACTTC. This codes for CANTPGGGLDEQYF.

This clonotype was detected a few times. The CDR3 spells CASSPLPYSSYEQYF. CDR3 bases: TGTGCCAGCTCACCACTCCCCTATAGCTCCTACGAGCAGTACTTC. The gene calls are TRBV18 and TRBJ2-7; no firm D call. V was pared by 1 base and J by 0 bases, with 10 bases between. From germline, CDR1 is KGHSH and CDR2 LQKENI. The CDR3 loop spans 15 amino acids.

At least ten counts were recorded for this clonotype. The chain couples TRBV20-1 to TRBJ2-7; 8 bases are a match to TRBD2. This CDR3 has 17 residues. V shed 1 base and J 0 bases; nucleotides not matched to a gene: 11. Germline lookup yields CDR1 DFQATT and CDR2 SNEGSKA (reference sequence). The CDR3 DNA reads as TGCAGTGCTAGAGCAATTAAGGCGGGAGGCTTCTCCTACGAGCAGTACTTC. Protein: CSARAIKAGGFSYEQYF.

This clonotype was counted ten times or more. The chain couples TRBV27 to TRBJ1-5; the match to TRBD1 covers 8 bases. The length of the CDR3 is 15 residues. The germline V gene encodes CDR1 MNHEY and CDR2 SMNVEV (reference sequence). V was clipped by 2 bases and J by 4 bases; unmatched bases: 4. The CDR3 here is CASSLMQGANQPQHF. As DNA, the CDR3 is TGTGCCAGCAGTTTAATGCAGGGGGCAAATCAGCCCCAGCATTTT.

This clonotype was counted only a few times. V usage is TRBV19 and J usage is TRBJ1-2, with a possible D match to TRBD1 (6 bases). The CDR3 has 15 amino acids. V shed 1 base and J shed 4 bases, with 13 bases lying between them. Germline V gives CDR1 LNHDA, CDR2 SQIVND (reference sequence). The CDR3 DNA sequence: TGTGCCAGTAGTATAGCCGGGGGCGCGGTCTATGGCTACACCTTC. This encodes CASSIAGGAVYGYTF.

This clonotype has a count of ten or more. V gene TRBV7-8 combines with J gene TRBJ1-2; D is ambiguous. The CDR3 is 13 amino acids. V shed 1 base and J shed 4 bases, with 7 bases lying between them. Germline CDR1 SGHVS, CDR2 FQNEAQ. In DNA, the CDR3 is TGTGCCAGCAGCTTAGGTTACAGCTATGGCTACACCTTC. Its protein is CASSLGYSYGYTF.

There are many counts of this clonotype. The chain employs TRBV11-2 and TRBJ2-7; D gene uncertain. The CDR3 consists of 14 residues. Looked up from germline, CDR1 is SGHAT and CDR2 is FQNNGV. V lost 5 bases to trimming and J lost 3 bases, with 14 bases between them. CDR3 nucleotide sequence: TGTGCCAGCAGCCCCTCCGGGCCCAACTACGAGCAGTACTTC. This gives the protein CASSPSGPNYEQYF.

This clonotype was observed at least ten times. This sequence joins TRBV3-1 and TRBJ2-3, with D perhaps matching TRBD2 (5 bases). V gave up 1 base and J gave up 2 bases, with 13 bases separating them. This CDR3 is 16 amino acids long. From germline, CDR1 is LGHDT and CDR2 YNNKEL (reference sequence). In DNA form, the CDR3 reads TGTGCCAGCAGCCAAGGGCCTAGCCGATACACAGATACGCAGTATTTT. As protein: CASSQGPSRYTDTQYF.

This chain joins TRBV20-1 and TRBJ2-7; 9 bases line up with TRBD2. V dropped 4 bases and J dropped 2; count of bases not matched to a gene: 18. The V gene's germline CDR1 is DFQATT and CDR2 SNEGSKA (reference sequence). There are 18 residues in the CDR3. This CDR3 reads CSAKKPQISGSPTYEQYF. The DNA of the CDR3 is TGCAGTGCTAAGAAGCCACAAATTAGCGGGAGCCCAACCTACGAGCAGTACTTC.

This clonotype was seen a few times. CDR3: CSAPDRVLEAFF. In DNA, the CDR3 is TGCAGTGCCCCTGACAGGGTACTTGAAGCTTTCTTT. J is TRBJ1-1 and V is TRBV20-1, with 7 bases that match TRBD1. The CDR3 covers 12 residues. CDR1 is DFQATT and CDR2 is SNEGSKA in the germline V gene (reference sequence). V shed 6 bases and J 7 bases; nucleotides not matched to a gene: 8.

For the CDR3, the DNA is TGTGCCAGCAGTAGCTCCCTCGGGGGCGGGAGGGCCTCCTACAATGAGCAGTTCTTC. Residues: CASSSSLGGGRASYNEQFF. The chain couples TRBV6-1 to TRBJ2-1; TRBD2 matches at 9 bases. CDR3 size: 19 residues. The germline gives CDR1 MNHNS, CDR2 SASEGT. V trimming: 5 bases; J trimming: 0 bases; junction bases outside the gene matches: 14.

This clonotype has more than one count but fewer than ten. The rearrangement links TRBV6-5 to TRBJ1-1; D is undetermined. The CDR3 sequence is 14 residues long. The ends were cut back, 3 bases at V and 0 bases at J, with 8 bases in the middle. In germline, CDR1 is MNHEY, CDR2 SVGAGI. The CDR3 DNA reads as TGTGCCAGCAGTTATATCCCGATGAACACTGAAGCTTTCTTT. As protein: CASSYIPMNTEAFF.

This clonotype has a count of ten or more. V is TRBV20-1 and J is TRBJ2-5, with 11 bases fitting TRBD1. V shed 4 bases, J shed 1 base, and the junction held 14 bases outside the gene matches. The germline CDR1 and CDR2 sequences are DFQATT and SNEGSKA (reference sequence). This CDR3 is built from 18 residues. The CDR3 spells CSAKLGQGALSPQETQYF. The DNA of the CDR3 is TGCAGTGCTAAACTAGGACAGGGGGCGCTTTCCCCCCAAGAGACCCAGTACTTC.

In nucleotides, the CDR3 is TGTGCCAGCAGCTTTACGGGGTTTCCCGAACTGTTTTTT. It encodes CASSFTGFPELFF. The chain links TRBV7-9 to TRBJ1-4; D is ambiguous. The CDR3 is made up of 13 amino acids. V was trimmed by 3 bases and J by 12 bases, leaving 14 bases between them. Germline V CDR1 and CDR2: SEHNR, FQNEAQ (reference sequence).

In its sample, this clonotype was seen many times. The chain carries TRBV28 and TRBJ2-5; TRBD1 agrees at 7 bases. CDR3 size: 15 residues. Germline-derived CDR1 and CDR2 are MDHEN and SYDVKM. After removal of 0 bases from V and 1 base from J, the junction contained 2 bases not matched to a gene. CDR3: CASSLWSGGQETQYF. As DNA, the CDR3 is TGTGCCAGCAGTTTATGGTCAGGGGGCCAAGAGACCCAGTACTTC.

This clonotype was found many times. The V gene is TRBV28, the J gene TRBJ2-7; D perhaps matches TRBD2 (5 bases). This CDR3 comprises 13 residues. CDR1 and CDR2 (germline): MDHEN, SYDVKM. The V end lost 8 bases, the J end lost 2 bases, and 13 bases lay between the germline ends. CDR3: CASEGKRTYEQYF. The CDR3 DNA follows: TGTGCCAGCGAGGGCAAACGGACCTACGAGCAGTACTTC. The full variable domain, its missing parts supplied by reference TRBV28 and TRBJ2-7, is DVKVTQSSRYLVKRTGEKVFLECVQDMDHENMFWYRQDPGLGLRLIYFSYDVKMKEKGDIPEGYSVSREKKERFSLILESASTNQTSMYLCASEGKRTYEQYFGPGTRLTVT.

In its sample, this clonotype was seen many times. The CDR3 DNA reads TGTGCCAGCAGGACACAGGAATGGACCTACGAGCAGTACTTC. Translated, it gives CASRTQEWTYEQYF. J is TRBJ2-7 and V is TRBV2, with a tentative D call TRBD1 (5 bases). This CDR3 comprises 14 residues. The V end lost 6 bases, the J end lost 2 bases, and 14 bases lay between the germline ends. CDR1 SNHLY and CDR2 FYNNEI come from the germline V gene.